What follows describes a single TCR beta chain. Its antigen is currently not known. Germline and junction disagree at one end, which may indicate a read error. Without any cell sorting, total RNA and DNA were extracted together from roughly 21-30 mg of bulk tissue using the AllPrep DNA/RNA mini kit. Between November 2015 and early 2016, about 5 patients in China with histopathologically diagnosed primary liver carcinoma had their tumors surgically resected. Chronic HBV infection was present in the patients, and the patients were treatment-naive at sampling. Five spatially separated regions were sampled per tumor: superior, inferior, left-lateral and right-lateral poles, plus the tumor centre. According to histology, viable tumor cells made up more than 80% of every tumor sample. Fresh tumor and adjacent tissue pieces were bisected, with one half stored in RNAlater at -80 degrees C and the other half sent for histology.

The record originates from a study of tumor-infiltrating lymphocytes in primary liver carcinoma (dated by TCRdb to the late 2010s). About the full investigation: Hepatocellular carcinoma (four) or combined HCC and intrahepatic cholangiocarcinoma (one) was present in the five patients, who were three men and two women aged 30 to 69 years. Roughly 3.5 to 8 million productive TCRbeta reads were obtained per sample, and no significant difference in read depth was found between tissue types. Tumors of the five patients were stage T1-T3 N0M0 with maximum diameters of roughly 4.2 to 10 cm. A total of 35 specimens from 5 patients underwent TCRbeta repertoire sequencing, comprising around 25 tumor regions, 5 adjacent noncancerous liver tissues and 5 peripheral blood samples. Repertoires from technical replicates were highly reproducible, with mean shared-clone rates around 0.89 and correlation coefficients above 0.95. Across five regions of each liver tumor, along with adjacent normal tissue and blood, the study brought together TCRbeta repertoire sequencing, expression microarrays and whole-exome sequencing. Agilent mRNA microarray profiling was performed on the 20 to 25 tumor region samples to relate TCRbeta repertoire diversity to the local molecular phenotype.

General conclusions and limits of the study: A significantly larger repertoire fraction was made up by the top 250 clones in tumors than in blood (p = 0.039). Repertoire overlap was higher between tumor regions (mean roughly 35%) than tumor-adjacent (approximately 17%) or tumor-blood (about 15%) pairs, consistent with antigen-driven expansion. Only the TCR beta chain was sequenced, so true repertoire diversity is likely underestimated because unpaired alpha chains were not captured. Only about 7-25% of top clones were found in all five regions of a tumor, suggesting spatial heterogeneity of tumor-infiltrating T cells. With just a handful of patients in the study, the authors point out that the findings should be validated in a larger study. Comparison of CD4+ and CD8+ T cell repertoires was precluded by the use of bulk unsorted samples.

Using a constant-region primer and ProtoScript II reverse transcriptase, TCRbeta-specific cDNA was reverse-transcribed from around 500 ng total RNA. Three nested multiplex PCR rounds, following a slightly modified ARM-PCR procedure, were used to build the TCRbeta libraries. A final 25-cycle PCR with Deep VentR polymerase added sample barcodes and Illumina adapters. Before sequencing, amplicons of 200-500 bp were gel-purified using a QIAquick gel extraction kit. An Illumina HiSeq 2500 was used to sequence the TCRbeta amplicons, generating 250-bp paired-end reads. Regarding the original processing steps: Trimmomatic v0.33 was used to quality-trim the reads, and FLASH v1.2.11 was used to merge paired reads so that full CDR3 sequences could be recovered. V, D and J germline segments were assigned to the rearranged TCRbeta sequences by MiGEC v1.2.1b. VDJtools v1.0.0 computed clonotype statistics and Shannon-Wiener diversity indices. To reduce sampling bias, subsequent analyses other than the diversity analysis used only the 250 most abundant clonotypes in each sample. The raw public reads went through TCRdb reprocessing: fastp at Q25, MiXCR clone calling, in-frame beta chains kept. Each CDR3 protein gets just one entry, which takes the most common genes and DNA from the rows behind it. In this record, the V and J calls reflect TCRdb's handling and not the investigators' own analysis. This sample has 90,000 to 150,000 distinct CDR3 sequences in its table, and around 62% of those were observed once. Of the sample, around 9.7% falls within the top ten clones.

Sequenced input: liver tumor tissue from sampling region 1. Per the publication, the cell subset or site label means: tumor region T1, superior pole. The TCR was taken from a woman aged 60-75 years with primary liver carcinoma and hepatitis B virus infection.

The nucleotide sequence reads as follows: TGTGCCAGCAGCCTAGGTCTCGGACTGGTCACAAAGCAATACTTC. Translated, it gives CASSLGLGLVTKQYF. This receptor chain uses TRBV11-2 and TRBJ2-7, with a weak D call of TRBD2 (5 bases match). From a lookup of the germline V gene, CDR1 and CDR2 are SGHAT and FQNNGV. Inclusive of the bounding cysteine and phenylalanine, the CDR3 is 15 residues long. Here the CDR3 DNA is all that survives: 45 bases in frame from base 1.